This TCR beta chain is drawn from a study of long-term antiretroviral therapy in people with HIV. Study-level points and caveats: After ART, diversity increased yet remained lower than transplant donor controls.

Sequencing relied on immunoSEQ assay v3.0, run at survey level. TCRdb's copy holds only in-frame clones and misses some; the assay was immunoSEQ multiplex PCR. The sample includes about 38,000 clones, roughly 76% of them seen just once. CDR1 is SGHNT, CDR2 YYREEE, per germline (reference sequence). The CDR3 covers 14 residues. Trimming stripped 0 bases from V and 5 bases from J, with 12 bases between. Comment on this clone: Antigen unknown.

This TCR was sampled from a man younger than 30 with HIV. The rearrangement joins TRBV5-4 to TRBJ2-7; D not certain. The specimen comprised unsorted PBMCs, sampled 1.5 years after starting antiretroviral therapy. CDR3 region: CASSLGSAENEQYF. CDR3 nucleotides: TGTGCCAGCAGCTTGGGGTCCGCCGAAAACGAGCAGTACTTC.